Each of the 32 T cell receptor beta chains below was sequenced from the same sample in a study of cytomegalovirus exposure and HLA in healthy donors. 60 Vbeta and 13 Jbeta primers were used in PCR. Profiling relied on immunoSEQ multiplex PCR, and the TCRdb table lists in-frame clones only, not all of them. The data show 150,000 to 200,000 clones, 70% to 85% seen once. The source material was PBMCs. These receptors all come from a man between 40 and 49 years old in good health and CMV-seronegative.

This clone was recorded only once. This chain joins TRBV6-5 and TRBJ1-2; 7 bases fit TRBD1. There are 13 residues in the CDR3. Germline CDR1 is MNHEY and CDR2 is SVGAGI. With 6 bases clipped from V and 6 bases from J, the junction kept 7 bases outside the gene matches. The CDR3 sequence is CASRQQGTHGYTF. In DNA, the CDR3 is TGTGCCAGCAGACAACAGGGGACACATGGCTACACCTTC.

CDR3 region: CASSQQGFYQYF. CDR3 nucleotides: TGCGCCAGCAGCCAACAGGGATTCTATCAGTACTTC. The chain uses TRBV5-1 and TRBJ2-4, with D possibly being TRBD1 (6 bases). Trimming removed 4 bases from V and 12 bases from J, with 14 bases in between. The CDR3 runs to 12 residues. Germline lookup yields CDR1 SGHRS and CDR2 YFSETQ.

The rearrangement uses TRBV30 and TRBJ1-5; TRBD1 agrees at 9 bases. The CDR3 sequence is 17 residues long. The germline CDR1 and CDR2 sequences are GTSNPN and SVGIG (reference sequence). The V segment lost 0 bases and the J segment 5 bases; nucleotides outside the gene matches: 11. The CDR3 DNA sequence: TGTGCCTGGAGTGTAAGGGTAGGGACAGGGTACGATCAGCCCCAGCATTTT. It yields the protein CAWSVRVGTGYDQPQHF.

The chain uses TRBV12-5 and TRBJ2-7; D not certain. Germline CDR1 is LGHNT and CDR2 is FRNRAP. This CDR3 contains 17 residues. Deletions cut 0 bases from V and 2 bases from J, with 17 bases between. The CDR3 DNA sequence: TGTGCTAGTGGTTTGGTGCCTGGTGCAGGAATGGCCTACGAGCAGTACTTC. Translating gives CASGLVPGAGMAYEQYF.

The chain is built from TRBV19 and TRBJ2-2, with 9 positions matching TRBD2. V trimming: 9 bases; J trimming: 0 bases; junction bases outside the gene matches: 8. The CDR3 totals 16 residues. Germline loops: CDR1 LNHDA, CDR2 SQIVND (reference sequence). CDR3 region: CASNNLAGANTGELFF. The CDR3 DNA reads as TGTGCCAGCAATAACTTAGCGGGGGCGAACACCGGGGAGCTGTTTTTT.

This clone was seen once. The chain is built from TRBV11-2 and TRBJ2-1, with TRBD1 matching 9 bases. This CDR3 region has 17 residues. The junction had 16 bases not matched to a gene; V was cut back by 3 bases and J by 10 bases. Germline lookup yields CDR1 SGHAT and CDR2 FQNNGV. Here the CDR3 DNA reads TGTGCCAGCAGCTTTCTACCAAAGCCGGGACAGGGTTGGGAGCAGTTCTTC. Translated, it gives CASSFLPKPGQGWEQFF.

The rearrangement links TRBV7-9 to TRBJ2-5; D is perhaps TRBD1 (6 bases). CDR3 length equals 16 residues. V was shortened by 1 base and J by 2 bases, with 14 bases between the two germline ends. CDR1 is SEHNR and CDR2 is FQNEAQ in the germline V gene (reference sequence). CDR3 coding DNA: TGTGCCAGCAGCTTAGGGACAGTTCCATCTCAAGAGACCCAGTACTTC. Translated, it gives CASSLGTVPSQETQYF.

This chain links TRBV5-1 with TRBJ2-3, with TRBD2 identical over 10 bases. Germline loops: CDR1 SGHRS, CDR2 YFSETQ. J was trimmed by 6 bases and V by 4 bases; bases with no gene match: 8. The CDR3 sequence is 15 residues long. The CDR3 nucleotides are TGCGCCAGCAGCCGAACTAGCGGGGAATTTGATACGCAGTATTTT. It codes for CASSRTSGEFDTQYF. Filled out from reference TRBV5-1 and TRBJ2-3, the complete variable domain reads KAGVTQTPRYLIKTRGQQVTLSCSPISGHRSVSWYQQTPGQGLQFLFEYFSETQRNKGNFPGRFSGRQFSNSRSEMNVSTLELGDSALYLCASSRTSGEFDTQYFGPGTRLTVL.

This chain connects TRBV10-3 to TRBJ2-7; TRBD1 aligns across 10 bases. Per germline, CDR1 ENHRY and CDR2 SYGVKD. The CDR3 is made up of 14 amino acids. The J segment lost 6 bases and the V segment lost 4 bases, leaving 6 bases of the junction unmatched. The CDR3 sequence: CAISVDRGQGEQYF. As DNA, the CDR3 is TGTGCCATCAGTGTTGACAGGGGGCAAGGCGAGCAGTACTTC.

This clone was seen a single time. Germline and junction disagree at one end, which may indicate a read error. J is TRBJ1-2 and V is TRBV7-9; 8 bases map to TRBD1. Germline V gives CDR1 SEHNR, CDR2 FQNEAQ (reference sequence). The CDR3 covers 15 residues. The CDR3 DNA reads TGTTCCAGCAGCTTAGGACAGGGATCTAACTATGGCTACACCTTC. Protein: CSSSLGQGSNYGYTF.

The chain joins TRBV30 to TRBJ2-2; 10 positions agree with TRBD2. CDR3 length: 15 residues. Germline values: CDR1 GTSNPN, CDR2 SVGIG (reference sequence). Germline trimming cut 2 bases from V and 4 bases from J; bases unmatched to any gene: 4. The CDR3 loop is CAWSQAGGITGELFF. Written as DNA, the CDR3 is TGTGCCTGGAGTCAAGCGGGGGGGATCACCGGGGAGCTGTTTTTT.

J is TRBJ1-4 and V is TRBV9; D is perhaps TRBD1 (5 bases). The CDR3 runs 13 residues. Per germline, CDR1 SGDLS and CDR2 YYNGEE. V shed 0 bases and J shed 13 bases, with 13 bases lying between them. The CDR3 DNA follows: TGTGCCAGCAGCGTAGATTTAAGGGGAGGACTGTTTTTT. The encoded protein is CASSVDLRGGLFF. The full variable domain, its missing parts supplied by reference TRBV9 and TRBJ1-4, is DSGVTQTPKHLITATGQRVTLRCSPRSGDLSVYWYQQSLDQGLQFLIQYYNGEERAKGNILERFSAQQFPDLHSELNLSSLELGDSALYFCASSVDLRGGLFFGSGTQLSVL.

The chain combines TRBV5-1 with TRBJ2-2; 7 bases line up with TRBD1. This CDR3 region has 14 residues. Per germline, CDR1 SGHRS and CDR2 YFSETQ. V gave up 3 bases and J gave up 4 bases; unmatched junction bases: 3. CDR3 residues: CASSSGTATGELFF. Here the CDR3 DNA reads TGCGCCAGCAGCTCGGGGACAGCCACCGGGGAGCTGTTTTTT.

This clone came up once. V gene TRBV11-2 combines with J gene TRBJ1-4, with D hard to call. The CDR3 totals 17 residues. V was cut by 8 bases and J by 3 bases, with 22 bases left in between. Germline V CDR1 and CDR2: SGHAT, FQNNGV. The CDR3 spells CASDGGESPVANEKLFF. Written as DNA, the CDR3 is TGTGCCAGCGACGGCGGGGAATCACCGGTGGCTAATGAAAAACTGTTTTTT. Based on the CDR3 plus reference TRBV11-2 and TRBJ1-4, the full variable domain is EAGVAQSPRYKIIEKRQSVAFWCNPISGHATLYWYQQILGQGPKLLIQFQNNGVVDDSQLPKDRFSAERLKGVDSTLKIQPAKLEDSAVYLCASDGGESPVANEKLFFGSGTQLSVL.

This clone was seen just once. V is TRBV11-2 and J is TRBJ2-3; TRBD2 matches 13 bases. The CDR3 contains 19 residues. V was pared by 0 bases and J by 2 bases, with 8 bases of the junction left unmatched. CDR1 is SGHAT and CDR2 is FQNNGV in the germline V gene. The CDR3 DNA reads TGTGCCAGCAGCTTAGAACCGGGGACTAGCGGGGAGATCACAGATACGCAGTATTTT. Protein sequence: CASSLEPGTSGEITDTQYF.

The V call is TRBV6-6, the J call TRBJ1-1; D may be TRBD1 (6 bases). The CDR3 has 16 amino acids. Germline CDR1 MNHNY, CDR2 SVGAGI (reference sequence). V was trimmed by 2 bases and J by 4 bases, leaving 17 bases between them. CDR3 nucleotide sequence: TGTGCCAGCAGTTACACGAACAGGGTTGGGGGCACTGAAGCTTTCTTT. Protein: CASSYTNRVGGTEAFF.

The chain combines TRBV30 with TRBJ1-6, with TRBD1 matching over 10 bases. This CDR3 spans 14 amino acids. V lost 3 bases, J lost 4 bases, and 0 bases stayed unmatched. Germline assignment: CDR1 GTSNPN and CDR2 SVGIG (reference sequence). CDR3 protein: CAWRDRGYNSPLHF. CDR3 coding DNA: TGTGCCTGGAGGGACAGGGGGTATAATTCACCCCTCCACTTT.

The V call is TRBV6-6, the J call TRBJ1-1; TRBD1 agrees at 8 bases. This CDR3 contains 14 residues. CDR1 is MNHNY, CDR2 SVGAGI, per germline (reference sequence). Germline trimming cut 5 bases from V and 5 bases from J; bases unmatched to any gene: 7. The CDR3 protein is CASSPSGGRTEAFF. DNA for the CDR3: TGTGCCAGCAGTCCCTCAGGGGGCCGTACTGAAGCTTTCTTT.

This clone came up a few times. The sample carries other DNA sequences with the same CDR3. CDR3 residues: CASSDGTSGGTDTQYF. In DNA form, the CDR3 reads TGTGCCAGCAGTGACGGTACTAGCGGGGGCACAGATACGCAGTATTTT. J is TRBJ2-3 and V is TRBV6-4; 10 nucleotides match TRBD2. Looked up from germline, CDR1 is MRHNA and CDR2 is SNTAGT. With V trimmed by 2 bases and J by 1 base, 3 bases remained unmatched. The CDR3 has 16 residues.

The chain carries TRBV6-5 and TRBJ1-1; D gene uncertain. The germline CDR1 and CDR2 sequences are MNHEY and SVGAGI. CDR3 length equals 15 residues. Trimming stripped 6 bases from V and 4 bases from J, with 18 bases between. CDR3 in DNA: TGTGCCAGCAGCTCCCGGGTCCGGGTTGGCACTGAAGCTTTCTTT. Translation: CASSSRVRVGTEAFF.

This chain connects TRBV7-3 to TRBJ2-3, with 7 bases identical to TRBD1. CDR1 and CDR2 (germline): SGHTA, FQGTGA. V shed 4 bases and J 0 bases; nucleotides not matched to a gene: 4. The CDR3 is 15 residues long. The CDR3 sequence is CASSWDRTSTDTQYF. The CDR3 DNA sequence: TGTGCCAGCAGCTGGGACAGAACTAGCACAGATACGCAGTATTTT.

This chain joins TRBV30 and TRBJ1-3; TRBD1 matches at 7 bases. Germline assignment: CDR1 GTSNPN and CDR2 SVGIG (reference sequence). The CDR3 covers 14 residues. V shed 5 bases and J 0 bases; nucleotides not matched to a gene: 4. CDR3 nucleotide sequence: TGTGCCTGGCTCCGGGACAGCTCTGGAAACACCATATATTTT. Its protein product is CAWLRDSSGNTIYF.

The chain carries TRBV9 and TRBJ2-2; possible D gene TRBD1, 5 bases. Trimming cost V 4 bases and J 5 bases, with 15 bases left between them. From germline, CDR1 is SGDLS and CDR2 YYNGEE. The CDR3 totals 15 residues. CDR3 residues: CASSPAWGRTGELFF. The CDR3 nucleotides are TGTGCCAGCAGCCCCGCTTGGGGCAGGACCGGGGAGCTGTTTTTT. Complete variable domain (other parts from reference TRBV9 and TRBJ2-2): DSGVTQTPKHLITATGQRVTLRCSPRSGDLSVYWYQQSLDQGLQFLIQYYNGEERAKGNILERFSAQQFPDLHSELNLSSLELGDSALYFCASSPAWGRTGELFFGEGSRLTVL.

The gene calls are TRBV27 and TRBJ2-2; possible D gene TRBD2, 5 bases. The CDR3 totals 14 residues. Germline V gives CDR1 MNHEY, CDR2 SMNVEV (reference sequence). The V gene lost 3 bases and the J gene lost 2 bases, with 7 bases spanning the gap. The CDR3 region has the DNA TGTGCCAGCAGTTTGGGGAGAAACACCGGGGAGCTGTTTTTT. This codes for CASSLGRNTGELFF.

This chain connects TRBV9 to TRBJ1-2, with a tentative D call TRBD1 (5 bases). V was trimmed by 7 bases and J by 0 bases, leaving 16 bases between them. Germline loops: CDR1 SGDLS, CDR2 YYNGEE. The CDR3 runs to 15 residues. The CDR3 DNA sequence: TGTGCCAGCGAATCGGACGGGACTGCTAACTATGGCTACACCTTC. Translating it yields CASESDGTANYGYTF.

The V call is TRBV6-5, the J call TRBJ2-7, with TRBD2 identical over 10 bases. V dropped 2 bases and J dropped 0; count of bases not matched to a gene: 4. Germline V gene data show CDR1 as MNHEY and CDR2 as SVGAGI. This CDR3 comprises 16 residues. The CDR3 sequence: CASSYTRTSGSYEQYF. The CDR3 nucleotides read TGTGCCAGCAGTTACACAAGGACTAGCGGCTCCTACGAGCAGTACTTC.

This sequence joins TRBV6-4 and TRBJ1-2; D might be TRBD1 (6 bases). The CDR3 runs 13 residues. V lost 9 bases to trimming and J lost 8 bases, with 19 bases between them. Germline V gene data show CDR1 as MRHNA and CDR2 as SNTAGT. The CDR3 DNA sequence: TGTGCCAGGCTAGGGGAGGGGGTGGGAGGCTACACCTTC. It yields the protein CARLGEGVGGYTF.

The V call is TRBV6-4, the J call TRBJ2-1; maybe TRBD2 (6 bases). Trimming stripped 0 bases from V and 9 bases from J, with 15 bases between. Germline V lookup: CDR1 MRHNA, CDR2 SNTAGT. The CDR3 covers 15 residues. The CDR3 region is CASSDSIGGDREQFF. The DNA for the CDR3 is TGTGCCAGCAGTGACTCGATTGGCGGGGACCGTGAGCAGTTCTTC.

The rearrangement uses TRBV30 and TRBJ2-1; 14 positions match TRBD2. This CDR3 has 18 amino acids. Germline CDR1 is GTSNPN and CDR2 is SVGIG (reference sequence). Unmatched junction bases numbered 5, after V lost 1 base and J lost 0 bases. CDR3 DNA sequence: TGTGCCTGGAGTGGACTAGCGGGGGGGCCCAGCTCCTACAATGAGCAGTTCTTC. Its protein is CAWSGLAGGPSSYNEQFF.

The CDR3 reads CSVVEEDSNEQFF. In DNA, the CDR3 is TGCAGCGTGGTGGAGGAGGACAGCAATGAGCAGTTCTTC. The V gene is TRBV29-1, the J gene TRBJ2-1; weak D call: TRBD1 (6 bases). This CDR3 is 13 amino acids long. Germline CDR1 is SQVTM and CDR2 is ANQGSEA. Deletions cut 6 bases from V and 6 bases from J, with 15 bases between.

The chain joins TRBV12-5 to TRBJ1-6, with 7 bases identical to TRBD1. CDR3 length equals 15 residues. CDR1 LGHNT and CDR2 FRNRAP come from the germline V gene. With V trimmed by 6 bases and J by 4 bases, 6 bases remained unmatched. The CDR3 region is CASGGDRAYNSPLHF. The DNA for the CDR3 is TGTGCTAGTGGAGGCGACAGGGCGTATAATTCACCCCTCCACTTT.

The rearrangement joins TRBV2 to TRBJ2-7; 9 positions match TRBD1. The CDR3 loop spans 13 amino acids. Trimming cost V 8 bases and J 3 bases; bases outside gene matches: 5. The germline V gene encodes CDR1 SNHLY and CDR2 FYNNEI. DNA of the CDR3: TGTGCCAGCCAGACAGGGGGGGTCTACGAGCAGTACTTC. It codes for CASQTGGVYEQYF.